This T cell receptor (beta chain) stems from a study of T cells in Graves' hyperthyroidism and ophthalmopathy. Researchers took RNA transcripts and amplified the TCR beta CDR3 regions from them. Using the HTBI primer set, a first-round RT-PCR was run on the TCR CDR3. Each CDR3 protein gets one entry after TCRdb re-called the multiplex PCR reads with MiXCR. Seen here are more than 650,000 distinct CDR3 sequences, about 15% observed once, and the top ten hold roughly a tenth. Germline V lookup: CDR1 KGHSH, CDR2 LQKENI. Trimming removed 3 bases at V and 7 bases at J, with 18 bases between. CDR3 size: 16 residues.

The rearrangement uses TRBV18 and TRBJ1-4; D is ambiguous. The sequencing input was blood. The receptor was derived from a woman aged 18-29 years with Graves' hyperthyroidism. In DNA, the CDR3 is TGTGCCAGCTCACCGGTTAGGGCAGCCTTACTTGAAAAACTGTTTTTT. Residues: CASSPVRAALLEKLFF.